The clone carrying this T cell receptor beta chain was seen a handful of times. Its antigen remains unknown. Expressed TCRB transcripts got sequenced, as all isolated RNA was reverse transcribed. Only in-frame clones appear in the TCRdb table, and some are missing; sequencing was by immunoSEQ multiplex PCR. Of more than 550,000 clones detected, more than 13% appear once; the ten largest clones hold nearly 0.04%. Sorting of CD4+ naive, central memory, regulatory and stem cell-like memory cells was performed via CD45RO/CCR7/CD25/CD127/CD95/CD27. This sample was included in a study of beta chain features in type 1 diabetes. General study points: Within each of all four CD4+ subsets, Type 1 diabetes patients had TCRB CDR3s that were moderately but significantly shorter.

Germline V CDR1 and CDR2: SGHRS, YFSETQ. The CDR3 covers 16 residues. V trimming: 4 bases; J trimming: 7 bases; junction bases outside the gene matches: 6. This receptor was obtained from a man between 18 and 29 years old with type 1 diabetes. The V call is TRBV5-1, the J call TRBJ2-2, with TRBD2 identical over 14 bases. The sequenced sample consisted of naive CD4+ T cells from blood. This CDR3 is CASSPGLAGAHGELFF. Here the CDR3 DNA reads TGCGCCAGCAGCCCGGGACTAGCGGGAGCTCACGGGGAGCTGTTTTTT.